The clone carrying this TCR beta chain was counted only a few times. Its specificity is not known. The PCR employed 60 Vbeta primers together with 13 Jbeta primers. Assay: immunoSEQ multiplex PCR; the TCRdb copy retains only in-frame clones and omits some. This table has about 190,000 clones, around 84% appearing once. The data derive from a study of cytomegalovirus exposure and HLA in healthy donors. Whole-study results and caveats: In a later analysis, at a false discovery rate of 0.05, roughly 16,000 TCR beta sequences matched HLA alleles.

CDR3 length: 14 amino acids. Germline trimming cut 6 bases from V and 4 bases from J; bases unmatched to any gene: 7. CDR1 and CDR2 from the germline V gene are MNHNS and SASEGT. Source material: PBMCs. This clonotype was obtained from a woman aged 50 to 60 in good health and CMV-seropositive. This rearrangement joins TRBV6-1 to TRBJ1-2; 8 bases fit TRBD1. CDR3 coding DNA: TGTGCCAGCAGCCTTAGACAGGGGCCCTATGGCTACACCTTC. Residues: CASSLRQGPYGYTF.